The following is a TCR beta chain sequence with its context. Its specificity is unknown. These data originate in a study of T cell responses to AZD1222 COVID-19 vaccine. Study-wide context: Samples with a second dose at about 4 or about 12 weeks were pooled together. Regarding the study as a whole: The donors showed a predominance of white British ancestry and of females, with possible underestimation of clonal diversity. Baseline seropositivity occurred in only a handful of AZD1222 recipients. Spike regions recognized by vaccine-associated CD4 TCRs spanned the protein, led by 160-218 and 743-854.

The data were produced by immunoSEQ multiplex PCR, yet TCRdb's version contains in-frame clones alone and is incomplete. The sample has 95,000 to 120,000 clones, 85% to 90% seen once. V lost 5 bases and J 1 base, leaving 8 bases between the germline ends. Looked up from germline, CDR1 is SNHLY and CDR2 is FYNNEI. This CDR3 is 13 amino acids long. The receptor was isolated from an adult in good health. The chain links TRBV2 to TRBJ2-5, with D hard to call. The sample was peripheral blood, taken on day 0 of AZD1222 vaccination. This chain's CDR3 is CASSPTTQETQYF. The DNA of the CDR3 is TGTGCCAGCAGTCCAACTACCCAAGAGACCCAGTACTTC.